This entry is about one TCR beta chain. The data were obtained in a study of blood T cell repertoires in COVID-19. In the study overall: Samples representing acute and convalescent COVID-19 were sourced from the United States, Italy and Spain. T cells, B-cell-depleted T cells, or PBMCs supplied cDNA or gDNA.

The data were produced by immunoSEQ multiplex PCR, yet TCRdb's version contains in-frame clones alone and is incomplete. Here the sample spans hundreds of thousands of clones, 80% to 90% being singletons. V shed 4 bases and J shed 6 bases, with 16 bases lying between them. This CDR3 comprises 14 residues. The V gene's germline CDR1 is SGHRS and CDR2 YFSETQ. The V and J genes are TRBV5-1 and TRBJ2-5, with D perhaps matching TRBD1 (6 bases). Sequencing input: peripheral blood. The sequence was collected from a man older than 75 with acute or convalescent COVID-19. CDR3 amino acids: CASSQTGSEKTQYF. The CDR3 DNA follows: TGCGCCAGCAGCCAAACAGGGAGCGAGAAGACCCAGTACTTC.